These 17 T cell receptor beta chains were all obtained from the same sample, sequenced in a study of blood T cell repertoires in COVID-19. Measured with immunoSEQ multiplex PCR; TCRdb has only the in-frame clones, and not every one. The sample carries some 8,000 clones, roughly four fifths recorded once. Material for sequencing was peripheral blood. These receptors were collected from a human donor in a cohort sampled during active COVID-19.

The chain links TRBV18 to TRBJ1-2; D perhaps matches TRBD1 (6 bases). Germline CDR1 and CDR2: KGHSH and LQKENI. V was cut by 2 bases and J by 1 base, with 14 bases left in between. This CDR3 is built from 16 residues. The CDR3, as DNA: TGTGCCAGCTCACCAGTCCCGGGACAACTTAACTATGGCTACACCTTC. This sequence encodes CASSPVPGQLNYGYTF.

The chain has TRBV24-1 and TRBJ1-4; no clear D gene. This CDR3 is built from 15 residues. The germline V gene has CDR1 KGHDR and CDR2 SFDVKD. The germline V and J ends were trimmed by 2 bases and 8 bases, with 14 bases remaining between them. The CDR3 is CATSDSGSEREKLFF. The DNA of the CDR3 is TGTGCCACCAGTGATTCTGGGAGCGAGAGAGAAAAACTGTTTTTT.

J is TRBJ2-3 and V is TRBV19; D uncertain. The V and J ends lost 0 bases and 3 bases respectively, with 10 bases between them. The CDR3 is 15 residues long. Germline CDR1 reads LNHDA; CDR2 reads SQIVND (reference sequence). CDR3 nucleotides: TGTGCCAGTAGTATAGAGGCTAGGCTGACAGATACGCAGTATTTT. Translation: CASSIEARLTDTQYF.

This clone occurred once. This chain connects TRBV19 to TRBJ2-2; no clear D. Looked up from germline, CDR1 is LNHDA and CDR2 is SQIVND (reference sequence). V shed 4 bases and J shed 5 bases, with 11 bases lying between them. The CDR3 runs to 14 residues. The CDR3 reads CASSTLPVTGELFF. The DNA of the CDR3 is TGTGCCAGTAGTACCCTCCCGGTTACCGGGGAGCTGTTTTTT.

The chain is built from TRBV10-3 and TRBJ2-5, with D maybe TRBD2 (7 bases). From germline, CDR1 is ENHRY and CDR2 SYGVKD. The ends were cut back, 4 bases at V and 5 bases at J, with 14 bases in the middle. CDR3 length equals 14 residues. For the CDR3, the DNA is TGTGCCATCAGTGCGGGGGGCGTGGGGGAGACCCAGTACTTC. It is translated as CAISAGGVGETQYF.

The chain has TRBV7-9 and TRBJ1-3; no reliable D call. This CDR3 has 15 amino acids. Germline V gene sequence: CDR1 SEHNR, CDR2 FQNEAQ (reference sequence). The V end was cut by 4 bases, the J end by 0 bases, with 10 bases between. CDR3 in amino acids: CASSSTGSSGNTIYF. DNA of the CDR3: TGTGCCAGCAGCTCGACTGGGAGCTCTGGAAACACCATATATTTT.

V is TRBV27 and J is TRBJ2-1, with 9 positions matching TRBD2. V lost 5 bases, J lost 7 bases, and 12 bases stayed unmatched. The length of the CDR3 is 16 residues. Per germline, CDR1 MNHEY and CDR2 SMNVEV (reference sequence). Written as DNA, the CDR3 is TGTGCCAGCAGTCCCGGGACTAGCCCGTTGGTTAATGAGCAGTTCTTC. Translation gives CASSPGTSPLVNEQFF.

The genes are TRBV5-1 and TRBJ2-7, with 8 positions matching TRBD2. The CDR3 has 16 amino acids. Germline CDR1 and CDR2: SGHRS and YFSETQ. V lost 0 bases to trimming and J lost 0 bases; unmatched junction nucleotides: 5. CDR3 sequence reads: CASSLAFGTSSYEQYF. In DNA, the CDR3 is TGCGCCAGCAGCTTGGCTTTTGGGACTAGCTCCTACGAGCAGTACTTC.

V gene TRBV30 combines with J gene TRBJ2-5; weak D call: TRBD2 (6 bases). The V gene's germline CDR1 is GTSNPN and CDR2 SVGIG (reference sequence). The CDR3 length is 13 residues. V was trimmed by 0 bases and J by 5 bases, leaving 10 bases between them. The CDR3 nucleotides are TGTGCCTGGAGTGTAGGGACTCGGGAGACCCAGTACTTC. Protein: CAWSVGTRETQYF.

This clone was detected a few times. The chain is built from TRBV11-2 and TRBJ1-1; no reliable D call. The germline V gene encodes CDR1 SGHAT and CDR2 FQNNGV. V dropped 1 base and J dropped 1 base, with 7 bases sitting between them. The CDR3 extends over 14 amino acids. The CDR3, as DNA: TGTGCCAGCAGCTTAGTAGCAACGAACACTGAAGCTTTCTTT. It yields the protein CASSLVATNTEAFF. Full variable domain (missing parts from reference TRBV11-2 and TRBJ1-1): EAGVAQSPRYKIIEKRQSVAFWCNPISGHATLYWYQQILGQGPKLLIQFQNNGVVDDSQLPKDRFSAERLKGVDSTLKIQPAKLEDSAVYLCASSLVATNTEAFFGQGTRLTVV.

CDR3 amino acids: CASSQGRHLAGNTIYF. The DNA for the CDR3 is TGTGCCAGCAGCCAAGGCCGCCATCTGGCAGGAAACACCATATATTTT. The V call is TRBV14, the J call TRBJ1-3; no definite D call. The CDR3 spans 16 residues. Deletions cut 1 base from V and 4 bases from J, with 14 bases between. Germline CDR1 and CDR2: SGHDN and FVKESK. Filled out from reference TRBV14 and TRBJ1-3, the complete variable domain reads EAGVTQFPSHSVIEKGQTVTLRCDPISGHDNLYWYRRVMGKEIKFLLHFVKESKQDESGMPNNRFLAERTGGTYSTLKVQPAELEDSGVYFCASSQGRHLAGNTIYFGEGSWLTVV.

The rearrangement links TRBV5-4 to TRBJ2-5; a weak D match, TRBD2 (5 bases). Per the germline V gene, CDR1 is SGHNT and CDR2 is YYREEE (reference sequence). V was cut by 4 bases and J by 2 bases, with 9 bases left in between. The CDR3 is 13 residues long. CDR3 nucleotides: TGTGCCAGCAGCCCGGAGGCTCAAGAGACCCAGTACTTC. Translating it yields CASSPEAQETQYF.

This chain joins TRBV4-3 and TRBJ2-2, with D possibly matching TRBD2 (7 bases). The CDR3 length is 15 residues. The germline V gene has CDR1 LGHNA and CDR2 YSLEER. V was trimmed by 7 bases and J by 0 bases, leaving 12 bases between them. The CDR3 DNA is TGCGCCAGCACACGCGGGGGCGCGAACACCGGGGAGCTGTTTTTT. Translation gives CASTRGGANTGELFF.

The CDR3 DNA reads as TGTGCCAGCAGCTTTCAGGGAAACATTCAGTACTTC. Residues: CASSFQGNIQYF. The rearrangement links TRBV7-2 to TRBJ2-4; D might be TRBD1 (5 bases). Trimming shortened V by 3 bases and J by 6 bases, and 6 bases separated the two germline ends. There are 12 residues in the CDR3. Germline V gives CDR1 SGHTA, CDR2 FQGNSA.

The chain carries TRBV3-1 (or the pseudogene TRBV3-2) and TRBJ1-2, with D possibly being TRBD1 (6 bases). V dropped 3 bases and J dropped 4 bases, with 9 bases sitting between them. This CDR3 region has 13 residues. Germline values: CDR1 LGHDT, CDR2 YNNKEL (reference sequence). The CDR3 is CASSQDSSYGYTF. CDR3 nucleotides: TGTGCCAGCAGCCAGGACAGCTCCTATGGCTACACCTTC.

The rearrangement joins TRBV10-3 to TRBJ2-6; D is undetermined. Germline CDR1 ENHRY, CDR2 SYGVKD. The CDR3 loop spans 15 amino acids. The V end lost 4 bases, the J end lost 1 base, and 8 bases lay between the germline ends. CDR3 in DNA: TGTGCCATCAGTGTCAAGCCGTCTGGGGCCAACGTCCTGACTTTC. Residues: CAISVKPSGANVLTF.

This chain connects TRBV20-1 to TRBJ2-1; 12 positions agree with TRBD2. CDR1 and CDR2 from the germline V gene are DFQATT and SNEGSKA (reference sequence). The CDR3 has 14 residues. The V and J ends lost 3 bases and 7 bases, in that order; junction bases with no gene match: 4. CDR3 region: CSASTSGRRNEQFF. DNA of the CDR3: TGCAGTGCTAGTACTAGCGGGAGGAGGAATGAGCAGTTCTTC.